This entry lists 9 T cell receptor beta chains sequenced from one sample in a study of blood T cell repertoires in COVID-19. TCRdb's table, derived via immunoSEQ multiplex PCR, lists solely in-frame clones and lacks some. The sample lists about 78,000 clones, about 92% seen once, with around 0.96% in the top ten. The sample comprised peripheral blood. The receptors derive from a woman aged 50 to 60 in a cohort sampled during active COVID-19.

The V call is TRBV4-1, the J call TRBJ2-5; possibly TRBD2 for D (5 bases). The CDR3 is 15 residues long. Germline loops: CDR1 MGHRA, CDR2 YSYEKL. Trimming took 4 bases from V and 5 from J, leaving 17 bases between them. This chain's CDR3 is CASSLQEAGEETQYF. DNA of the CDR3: TGCGCCAGCAGCCTTCAGGAAGCTGGGGAGGAGACCCAGTACTTC.

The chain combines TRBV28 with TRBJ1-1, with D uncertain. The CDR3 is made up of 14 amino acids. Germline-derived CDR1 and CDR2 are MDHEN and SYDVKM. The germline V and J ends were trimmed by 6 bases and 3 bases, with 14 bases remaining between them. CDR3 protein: CASSPPTFYTEAFF. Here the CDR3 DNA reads TGTGCCAGCAGCCCCCCTACCTTCTACACTGAAGCTTTCTTT. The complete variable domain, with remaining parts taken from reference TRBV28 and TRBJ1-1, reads DVKVTQSSRYLVKRTGEKVFLECVQDMDHENMFWYRQDPGLGLRLIYFSYDVKMKEKGDIPEGYSVSREKKERFSLILESASTNQTSMYLCASSPPTFYTEAFFGQGTRLTVV.

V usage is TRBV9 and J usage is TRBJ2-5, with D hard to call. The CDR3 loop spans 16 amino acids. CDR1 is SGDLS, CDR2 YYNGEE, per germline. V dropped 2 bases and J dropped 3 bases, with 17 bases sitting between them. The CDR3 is CASSVAPRGTEETQYF. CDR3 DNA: TGTGCCAGCAGCGTTGCCCCCAGAGGCACTGAAGAGACCCAGTACTTC.

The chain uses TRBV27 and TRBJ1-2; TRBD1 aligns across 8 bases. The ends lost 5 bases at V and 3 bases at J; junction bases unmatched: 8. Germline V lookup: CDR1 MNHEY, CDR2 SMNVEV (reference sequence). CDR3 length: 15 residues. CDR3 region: CASSPRDRRHYGYTF. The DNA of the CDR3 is TGTGCCAGCAGTCCCAGGGACAGGCGTCACTATGGCTACACCTTC.

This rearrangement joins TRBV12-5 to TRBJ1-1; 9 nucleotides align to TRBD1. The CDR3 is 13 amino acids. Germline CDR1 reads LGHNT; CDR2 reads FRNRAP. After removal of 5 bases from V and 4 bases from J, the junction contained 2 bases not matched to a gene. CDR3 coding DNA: TGTGCTAGTGGTACGACAGGGGGCACTGAAGCTTTCTTT. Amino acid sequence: CASGTTGGTEAFF. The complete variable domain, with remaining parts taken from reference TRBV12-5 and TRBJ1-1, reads DARVTQTPRHKVTEMGQEVTMRCQPILGHNTVFWYRQTMMQGLELLAYFRNRAPLDDSGMPKDRFSAEMPDATLATLKIQPSEPRDSAVYFCASGTTGGTEAFFGQGTRLTVV.

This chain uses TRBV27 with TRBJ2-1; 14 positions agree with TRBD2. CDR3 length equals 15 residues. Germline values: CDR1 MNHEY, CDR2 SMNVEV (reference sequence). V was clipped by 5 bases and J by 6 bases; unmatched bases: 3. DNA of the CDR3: TGTGCCAGCAGTCGGACTAGCGGGAGGCCCAATGAGCAGTTCTTC. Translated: CASSRTSGRPNEQFF.

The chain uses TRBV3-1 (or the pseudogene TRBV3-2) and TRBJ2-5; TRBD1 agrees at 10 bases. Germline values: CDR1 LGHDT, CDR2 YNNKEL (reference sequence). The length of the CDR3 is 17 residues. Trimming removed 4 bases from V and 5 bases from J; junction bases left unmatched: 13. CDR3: CASSPQQDRGTLETQYF. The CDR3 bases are TGTGCCAGCAGCCCTCAACAGGACAGGGGGACGTTGGAGACCCAGTACTTC.

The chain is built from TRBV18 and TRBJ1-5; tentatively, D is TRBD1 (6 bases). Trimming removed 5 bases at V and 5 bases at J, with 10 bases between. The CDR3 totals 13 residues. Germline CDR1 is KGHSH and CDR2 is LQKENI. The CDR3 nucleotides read TGTGCCAGCTCATGGAAGGGGGATCAGCCCCAGCATTTT. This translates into CASSWKGDQPQHF. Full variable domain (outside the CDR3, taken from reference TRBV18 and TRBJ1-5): NAGVMQNPRHLVRRRGQEARLRCSPMKGHSHVYWYRQLPEEGLKFMVYLQKENIIDESGMPKERFSAEFPKEGPSILRIQQVVRGDSAAYFCASSWKGDQPQHFGDGTRLSIL.

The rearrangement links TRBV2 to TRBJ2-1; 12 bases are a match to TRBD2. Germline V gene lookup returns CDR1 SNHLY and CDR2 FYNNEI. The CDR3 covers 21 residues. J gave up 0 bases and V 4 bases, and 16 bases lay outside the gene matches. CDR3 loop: CASSGLNVTSGSPRSYNEQFF. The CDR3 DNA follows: TGTGCCAGCAGTGGCCTGAATGTGACTAGCGGGAGCCCACGCTCCTACAATGAGCAGTTCTTC.